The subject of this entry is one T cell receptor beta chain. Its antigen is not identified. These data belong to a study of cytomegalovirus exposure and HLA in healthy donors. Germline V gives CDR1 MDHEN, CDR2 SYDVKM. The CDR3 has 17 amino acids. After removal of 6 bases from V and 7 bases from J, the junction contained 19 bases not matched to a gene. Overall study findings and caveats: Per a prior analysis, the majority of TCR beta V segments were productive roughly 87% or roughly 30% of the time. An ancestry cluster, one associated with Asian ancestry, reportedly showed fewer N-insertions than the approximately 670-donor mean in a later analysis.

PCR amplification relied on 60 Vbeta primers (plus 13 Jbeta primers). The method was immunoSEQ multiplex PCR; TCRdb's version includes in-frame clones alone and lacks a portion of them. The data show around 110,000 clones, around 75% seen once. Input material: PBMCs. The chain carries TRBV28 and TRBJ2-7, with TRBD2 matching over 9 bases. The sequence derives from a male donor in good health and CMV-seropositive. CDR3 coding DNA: TGTGCCAGCAGCGGAGTAGTCATTGGCGGGAGGGTAGAAGAGCAGTACTTC. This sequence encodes CASSGVVIGGRVEEQYF.